This section outlines one TCR beta chain sequence together with its context. This entry comes from a study of cytomegalovirus exposure and HLA in healthy donors. Germline CDR1 KGHSH, CDR2 LQKENI. V lost 8 bases to trimming and J lost 9 bases; unmatched junction nucleotides: 15. The CDR3 covers 14 residues. Here immunoSEQ multiplex PCR was the method, and the copy in TCRdb shows in-frame clones only, minus some. Seen here are roughly 100,000 clones, less than 95% observed once, and the top ten hold roughly 0.82%. The rearrangement links TRBV18 to TRBJ1-2; 7 nucleotides line up with TRBD1. The receptor was isolated from a woman in her late teens or twenties in good health and CMV-seronegative. The sequencing sample was made of PBMCs. In DNA form, the CDR3 reads TGTGCCAGCACATCCTCGGACAGGACCTTTAGCTACACCTTC. This translates into CASTSSDRTFSYTF.